This T cell receptor (beta chain) was found in a study of shared clonotypes between healthy human individuals. Sequencing was performed with immunoSEQ multiplex PCR; in TCRdb, only in-frame clones are kept and a portion is missing. In the table there are roughly 2.6 million clones, just over 90% of which are singletons. The V segment lost 0 bases and the J segment 14 bases; nucleotides outside the gene matches: 4. The length of the CDR3 is 12 residues. Germline-derived CDR1 and CDR2 are MGHRA and YSYEKL. Sequencing was carried out using naive CD4+ T cells sorted from blood. Subset given: CD45RA+ positively selected. This chain uses TRBV4-1 with TRBJ2-3, with 8 bases fitting TRBD2. The clonotype comes from a man aged 18 to 30 in good health. In DNA, the CDR3 is TGCGCCAGCAGCCAAGATGGGGCGGGAGGGTATTTT. Translation gives CASSQDGAGGYF.